The clone carrying this T cell receptor (beta chain) was observed at least ten times. Its antigen is currently unknown. Sequencing ends 3 residues short of the CDR3 end; the germline J gene provides the rest. This record belongs to a study of T cell clonality in common variable immunodeficiency. Assay: immunoSEQ multiplex PCR; the TCRdb copy retains only in-frame clones and omits some. The table lists some 34,000 clones, with no singletons. CVID subjects had received replacement immunoglobulin for at least one year. Germline CDR1 is KGHSH and CDR2 is LQKENI. The CDR3 loop spans 13 amino acids. V dropped 2 bases and J dropped 3 bases, with 7 bases sitting between them. Study results and limitations: Links between repertoire features and CVID complications were heterogeneity-limited. Compared with controls, CVID subjects had fewer shared TCRbeta clones. Common variable immunodeficiency TCR beta sequences reportedly had fewer deletions and N-nucleotide insertions.

The sample was peripheral blood mononuclear cells. The chain joins TRBV18 to TRBJ2-5, with D hard to call. The receptor was isolated from a human donor with common variable immunodeficiency. CDR3 in amino acids: CASSPGQKETQYF. Partial CDR3 DNA: TGTGCCAGCTCACCAGGGCAGAAAGAGACC.